This T cell receptor beta chain was sequenced in a study of blood T cell repertoires in COVID-19. The overall study: The cDNA or gDNA used as material had been derived from T cells, B-cell-depleted T cells, or PBMCs.

Data came from immunoSEQ multiplex PCR; TCRdb stores just in-frame clones and leaves some out. The sample carries 200,000 to 300,000 clones, 86% recorded once. The TCR comes from a woman in her sixties who had recovered from COVID-19. Sequenced input: peripheral blood.

In DNA form, the CDR3 reads TGTGCCACCAGCAGGGGGCTAGCGGGGGTGTACCAAGAGACCCAGTACTTC. Translating gives CATSRGLAGVYQETQYF. This chain joins TRBV15 and TRBJ2-5; 10 positions agree with TRBD2. This CDR3 is 17 amino acids long. V lost 3 bases, J lost 0 bases, and 7 bases stayed unmatched. The germline gives CDR1 LNHNV, CDR2 YYDKDF (reference sequence).